The present T cell receptor (beta chain) was sequenced within a study of shared clonotypes between healthy human individuals. Study findings and constraints: Among donors, the sharing of clonotypes was expected to be influenced by sequencing depth.

Germline assignment: CDR1 SGHRS and CDR2 YFSETQ. The CDR3 runs 14 residues. V lost 3 bases to trimming and J lost 7 bases; unmatched junction nucleotides: 5. Concerning this clone itself: Its antigen remains unidentified.

Sequenced by immunoSEQ multiplex PCR; TCRdb stores in-frame clones only, minus some. The table records roughly 680,000 clones, around 77% of them present only once. This sequence was found in a woman in her twenties or thirties in good health. The chain links TRBV5-1 to TRBJ1-4, with TRBD1 matching over 8 bases. The sample was memory CD4+ T cells sorted from blood. Subset given: CD45RA-negative fraction. CDR3 nucleotide sequence: TGCGCCAGCAGCTCGGCAGGGGGCGGTGAAAAACTGTTTTTT. This sequence encodes CASSSAGGGEKLFF.